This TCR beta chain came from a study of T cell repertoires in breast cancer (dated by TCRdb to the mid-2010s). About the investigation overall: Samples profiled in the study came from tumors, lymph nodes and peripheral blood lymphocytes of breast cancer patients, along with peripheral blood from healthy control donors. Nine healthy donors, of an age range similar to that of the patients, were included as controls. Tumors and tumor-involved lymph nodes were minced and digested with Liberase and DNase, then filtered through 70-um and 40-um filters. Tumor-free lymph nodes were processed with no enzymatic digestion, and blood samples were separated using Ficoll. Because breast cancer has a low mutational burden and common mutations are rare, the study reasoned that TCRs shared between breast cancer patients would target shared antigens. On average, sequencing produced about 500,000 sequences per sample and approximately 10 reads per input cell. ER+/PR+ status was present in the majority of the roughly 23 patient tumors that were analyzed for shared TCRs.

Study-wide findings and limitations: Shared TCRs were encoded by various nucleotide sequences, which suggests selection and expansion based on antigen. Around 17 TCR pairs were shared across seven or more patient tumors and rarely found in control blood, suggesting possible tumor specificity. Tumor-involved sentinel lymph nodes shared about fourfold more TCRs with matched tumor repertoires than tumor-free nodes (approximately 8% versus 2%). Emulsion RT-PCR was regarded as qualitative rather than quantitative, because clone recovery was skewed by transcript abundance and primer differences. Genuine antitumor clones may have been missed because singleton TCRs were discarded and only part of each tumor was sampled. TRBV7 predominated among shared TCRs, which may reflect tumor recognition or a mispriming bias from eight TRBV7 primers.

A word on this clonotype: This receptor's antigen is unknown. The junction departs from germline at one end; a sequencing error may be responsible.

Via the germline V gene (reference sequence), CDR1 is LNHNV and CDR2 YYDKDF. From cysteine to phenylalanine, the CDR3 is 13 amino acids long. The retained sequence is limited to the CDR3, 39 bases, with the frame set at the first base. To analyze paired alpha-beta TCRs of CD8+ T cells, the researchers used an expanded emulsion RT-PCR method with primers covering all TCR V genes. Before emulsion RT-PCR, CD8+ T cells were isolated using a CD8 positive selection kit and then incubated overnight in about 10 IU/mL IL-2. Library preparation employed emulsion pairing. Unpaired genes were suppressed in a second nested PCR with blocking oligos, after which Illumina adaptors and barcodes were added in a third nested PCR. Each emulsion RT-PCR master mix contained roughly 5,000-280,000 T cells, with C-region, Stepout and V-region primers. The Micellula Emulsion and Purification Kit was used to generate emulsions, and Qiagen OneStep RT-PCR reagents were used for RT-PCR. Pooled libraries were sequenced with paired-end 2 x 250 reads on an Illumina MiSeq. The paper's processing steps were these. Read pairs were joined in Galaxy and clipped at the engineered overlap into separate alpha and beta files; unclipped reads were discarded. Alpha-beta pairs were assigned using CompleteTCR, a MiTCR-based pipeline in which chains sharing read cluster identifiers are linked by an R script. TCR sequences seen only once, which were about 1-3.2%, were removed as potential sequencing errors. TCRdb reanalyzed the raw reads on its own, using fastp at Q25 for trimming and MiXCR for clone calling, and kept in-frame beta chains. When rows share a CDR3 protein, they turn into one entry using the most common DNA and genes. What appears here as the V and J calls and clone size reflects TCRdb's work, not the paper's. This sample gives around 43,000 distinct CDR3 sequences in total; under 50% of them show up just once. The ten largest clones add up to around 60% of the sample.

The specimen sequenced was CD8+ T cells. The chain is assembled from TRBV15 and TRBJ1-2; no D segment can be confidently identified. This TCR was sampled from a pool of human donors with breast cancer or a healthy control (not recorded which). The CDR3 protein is CVTSRGHNYGYTF. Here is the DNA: TGTGTCACCAGCAGAGGTCATAACTATGGCTACACCTTC.